This section outlines one T cell receptor (beta chain) sequence together with its context. The clone's antigen remains unknown. Base qualities are not at hand, and no much larger clone is one base apart. The immunoSEQ Assay, a bias-controlled multiplex PCR, was used to amplify TCRbeta CDR3 regions from genomic DNA. The original pipeline was this. The number of nucleated cells in each sample was estimated by amplification of reference gene primers within the assay. To quantify the absolute abundance of each unique TCRbeta CDR3 rearrangement, sequence reads were collapsed and filtered. For each sample, productive Simpson clonality was calculated as the square root of Simpson's diversity index over productive rearrangements. TCRdb took this table from immuneACCESS and kept in-frame rearrangements with V and J called. Such tables lack part of the clones; where checked against another copy, unresolved V genes explain under half of the gap, and the rest is unexplained. V and J calls and clone size are as listed in that table; D and trimming were resolved from the DNA. This sample is represented by about 180,000 clones; 80% to 90% of them were singletons. The top ten hold less than 2% of the sample.

This sample stems from a study of blood T cell repertoires in COVID-19 (dated by TCRdb to 2020 to 2022). Concerning the study at large: The collaborator samples originated in the United States, Italy and Spain and spanned the acute and convalescent phases of COVID-19. Where available, HLA class I and class II types were taken from metadata supplied by the sample provider and were not determined by assay-based typing. A freely available public database, intended as a resource for researchers studying the immune response to SARS-CoV-2, is where the repertoires were released. Deeply sampled blood TCRbeta repertoires from subjects exposed to, actively infected with, or recovered from COVID-19 were included in the dataset. The samples were drawn from the first 160 participants of the ongoing ImmuneRACE study and from roughly 1,300 subjects provided by 6 global collaborators. The sample metadata nearly always contained a de-identified subject ID, COVID-19 status, age in years and sex. The prospective study material was composed of cDNA or gDNA derived from T cells, B-cell-depleted T cells, or PBMCs. The full study reports these points: Clinical and demographic metadata were provided uncurated, with the amount varying by source and participant.

A second Seattle source provided samples from volunteer blood donors who had recovered from COVID-19. The collaborating institutions used their own protocols to collect whole blood in K2EDTA tubes. For TCRbeta analysis, collaborators shipped samples in one of three forms: frozen whole blood, isolated PBMCs, or DNA extracted from either of those sample types. V loses 1 base of germline sequence and J loses 5 bases, and the interval between the two ends is 11 bases. The CDR3, from cysteine to phenylalanine, totals 14 residues. Of the read, only the CDR3 DNA is kept; its 42 bases are in frame from base 1. The germline V gene gives CDR1 as SGHTA and CDR2 as FQGNSA.

The source is a man younger than 30 who had recovered from COVID-19. The sequenced sample consisted of peripheral blood. Recombination linked TRBV7-2 to TRBJ1-1; the D gene is unclear. The CDR3 here reads CASSLEGRGTEAFF. The nucleotide sequence reads as follows: TGTGCCAGCAGCTTAGAAGGACGGGGAACTGAAGCTTTCTTT.